These 15 T cell receptor beta chains were sequenced from one sample in a study of CD8 T cells in Susac syndrome. RNA was extracted with the RNeasy kit, and a quantity of roughly 0.5 to 1 ug was reverse transcribed using random hexamers. TCRdb re-derived calls from the immunoSEQ multiplex PCR reads in MiXCR, one entry per CDR3 protein. The sample contains about 110,000 distinct CDR3 sequences, about 95% of which appear only once. Sequencing was carried out using CD4+ T cells from PBMCs. The receptors originated from a human donor in good health.

The rearrangement links TRBV6-2 or TRBV6-3 to TRBJ2-5; TRBD1 agrees at 12 bases. The germline gives CDR1 MNHEY, CDR2 SVGEGT. This CDR3 is built from 16 residues. Germline trimming cut 0 bases from V and 5 bases from J; bases unmatched to any gene: 4. The CDR3 nucleotides are TGTGCCAGCAGTTACTCGGGGACAGGGGGCTCGGAGACCCAGTACTTC. Translation: CASSYSGTGGSETQYF.

This clonotype was observed once. The chain joins TRBV9 to TRBJ1-5; D ambiguous. There are 14 residues in the CDR3. V dropped 3 bases and J dropped 11 bases, with 18 bases sitting between them. In germline, CDR1 is SGDLS, CDR2 YYNGEE. CDR3 loop: CASSETPQGWAQHF. The CDR3, as DNA: TGTGCCAGCAGCGAGACACCGCAAGGATGGGCCCAGCATTTT.

The V and J genes are TRBV12-5 and TRBJ2-5, with D unclear. Trimming took off 4 bases at V and 5 bases at J, with 8 bases between the two ends. CDR1 and CDR2 (germline): LGHNT, FRNRAP. This CDR3 is built from 12 residues. The CDR3 sequence is CASGSPVETQYF. In DNA form, the CDR3 reads TGTGCTAGTGGTTCCCCCGTGGAGACCCAGTACTTC.

V usage is TRBV6-2 or TRBV6-3 and J usage is TRBJ1-2; D is undetermined. V was cut by 2 bases and J by 4 bases, with 5 bases left in between. The CDR3 has 12 amino acids. Germline V gives CDR1 MNHEY, CDR2 SVGEGT. Here the CDR3 reads CASSYIGYGYTF. CDR3 nucleotide sequence: TGTGCCAGCAGTTACATAGGCTATGGCTACACCTTC.

The V and J genes are TRBV7-2 and TRBJ2-5, with D perhaps matching TRBD1 or TRBD2 (5 bases each). This CDR3 has 14 residues. V was cut by 5 bases and J by 5 bases, with 15 bases left in between. From germline, CDR1 is SGHTA and CDR2 FQGNSA. CDR3 protein: CASSPHGALETQYF. In nucleotides, the CDR3 is TGTGCCAGCAGCCCCCACGGGGCATTGGAGACCCAGTACTTC.

V gene TRBV19 combines with J gene TRBJ2-6; TRBD1 might be the D (5 bases). This CDR3 has 17 amino acids. The germline CDR1 and CDR2 sequences are LNHDA and SQIVND (reference sequence). Trimming shortened V by 4 bases and J by 3 bases, and 16 bases separated the two germline ends. The CDR3 reads CASSTLGLRDGANVLTF. CDR3 nucleotide sequence: TGTGCCAGTAGTACCCTTGGCCTCAGGGATGGGGCCAACGTCCTGACTTTC.

This chain links TRBV7-6 with TRBJ1-1; 7 nucleotides agree with TRBD1. The trim removed 0 bases at V and 5 bases at J, leaving 18 bases unmatched. This CDR3 spans 19 amino acids. Germline CDR1 reads SGHVS; CDR2 reads FNYEAQ. CDR3 sequence (DNA): TGTGCCAGCAGCTTAGCGCTCATCCGGGACAGACGAGAAAGGACTGAAGCTTTCTTT. Its protein is CASSLALIRDRRERTEAFF.

The table lists this clonotype with a count of one. The J gene is TRBJ2-7, the V gene TRBV30; D perhaps matches TRBD1 (6 bases). The CDR3 consists of 12 residues. Between the trimmed V and J ends, which lost 3 bases and 4 bases, there was a span of 10 bases. CDR1 GTSNPN and CDR2 SVGIG come from the germline V gene (reference sequence). CDR3 in amino acids: CAWRDSQYEQYF. As DNA, the CDR3 is TGTGCCTGGAGGGACAGTCAGTACGAGCAGTACTTC.

The chain recombines TRBV7-3 with TRBJ2-5; 10 nucleotides align to TRBD1. The ends lost 3 bases at V and 4 bases at J; junction bases unmatched: 5. Germline CDR1 is SGHTA and CDR2 is FQGTGA. CDR3 length equals 15 residues. The CDR3 sequence is CASSFSGQGGETQYF. The CDR3 region has the DNA TGTGCCAGCAGCTTTTCTGGACAGGGGGGAGAGACCCAGTACTTC.

The chain combines TRBV7-3 with TRBJ2-1; D perhaps matches TRBD1 (5 bases). The germline V gene encodes CDR1 SGHTA and CDR2 FQGTGA. The CDR3 consists of 15 residues. V dropped 0 bases and J dropped 5 bases, with 11 bases sitting between them. The CDR3 protein is CASSLTGQGHNEQFF. The CDR3, as DNA: TGTGCCAGCAGCTTAACCGGACAAGGACACAATGAGCAGTTCTTC.

The V gene is TRBV6-5, the J gene TRBJ2-2; 11 nucleotides match TRBD2. The CDR3 is 16 residues long. Germline V lookup: CDR1 MNHEY, CDR2 SVGAGI. J was trimmed by 4 bases and V by 0 bases; bases with no gene match: 1. CDR3 bases: TGTGCCAGCAGTTACTCCGGACTAGCGGGCACCGGGGAGCTGTTTTTT. Its translation is CASSYSGLAGTGELFF.

This clonotype has just one count. The rearrangement uses TRBV10-3 and TRBJ2-7; 7 nucleotides match TRBD1. J lost 2 bases, V lost 6 bases, and 4 bases had no gene match. Germline lookup yields CDR1 ENHRY and CDR2 SYGVKD. The CDR3 extends over 13 amino acids. The CDR3 spells CAIRGDSPYEQYF. As DNA, the CDR3 is TGTGCCATCAGGGGGGACAGCCCCTACGAGCAGTACTTC.

The J gene is TRBJ1-2, the V gene TRBV12-3 or TRBV12-4, with a tentative D call TRBD1 (5 bases). V shed 5 bases and J shed 4 bases, with 11 bases lying between them. CDR3 size: 13 residues. CDR3 protein: CASSPDSSYGYTF. DNA for the CDR3: TGTGCCAGCAGTCCAGACAGCTCCTATGGCTACACCTTC.

The chain carries TRBV7-9 and TRBJ2-3, with D possibly being TRBD1 (5 bases). Trimming took 3 bases from V and 5 from J, leaving 9 bases between them. Germline V gene lookup returns CDR1 SEHNR and CDR2 FQNEAQ (reference sequence). This CDR3 has 13 amino acids. CDR3 DNA: TGTGCCAGCAGCTTTGGTACAGGAGATACGCAGTATTTT. This sequence encodes CASSFGTGDTQYF.

The chain joins TRBV20-1 to TRBJ2-5; D remains ambiguous. From germline, CDR1 is DFQATT and CDR2 SNEGSKA (reference sequence). This CDR3 spans 13 amino acids. Trimming shortened V by 4 bases and J by 5 bases, and 14 bases separated the two germline ends. This CDR3 is CSATRAQRETQYF. The CDR3 nucleotides read TGCAGTGCTACCCGGGCCCAGAGGGAGACCCAGTACTTC.